This entry is about one T cell receptor (beta chain). Its antigen is not yet known. Per-base quality was not reported, and no clone a single base away is much larger than it. This entry belongs to a study of blood T cell repertoires in COVID-19 (dated by TCRdb to 2018 to 2020). In the study overall: The collaborator samples originated in the United States, Italy and Spain and spanned the acute and convalescent phases of COVID-19. The material from the prospective study consisted of cDNA or gDNA derived from T cells, B-cell-depleted T cells, or PBMCs. Deeply sampled blood TCRbeta repertoires from subjects exposed to, actively infected with, or recovered from COVID-19 were included in the dataset. The repertoires were released in a freely available public database meant as a resource for research on the immune response to SARS-CoV-2. Samples were obtained from the ongoing ImmuneRACE study (first 160 participants) and from 1,254 subjects provided by 6 global collaborators. Sample metadata almost always included a de-identified subject ID, COVID-19 status, age in years and sex. Where available, HLA class I and class II types were taken from metadata supplied by the sample provider and were not determined by assay-based typing. Overall study outcomes, separate from this receptor: The amount of clinical and demographic metadata varied by source and participant and was provided uncurated.

Enrolling through a virtual design, the prospective study's participants ranged in age from roughly 18 to 89 years and lived across roughly 23 United States geographic areas. Cohort assignment in the prospective study relied on participant-reported clinical history from a screening survey and a study questionnaire. Each participant in the prospective study had whole blood, serum and a nasopharyngeal or oropharyngeal swab collected by mobile phlebotomists. Prospective study participants could optionally give additional blood draws and questionnaires over an approximately two-month period. Before DNA extraction, prospective study blood samples were shipped either frozen or at room temperature. TCRbeta CDR3 regions were amplified from genomic DNA using the immunoSEQ Assay, a bias-controlled multiplex PCR. The paper's processing steps were these. Within the assay, amplification of reference gene primers was used to estimate how many nucleated cells each sample contained. Sequence reads were collapsed and filtered to measure the absolute abundance of every unique TCRbeta CDR3 rearrangement. For each sample, productive Simpson clonality was calculated as the square root of Simpson's diversity index across productive rearrangements. Sourced from immuneACCESS, this table was stored by TCRdb with only in-frame sequences that have V and J called. A share of the clones is absent; for the studies checked, an unresolved V gene accounts for under half, and the remainder has no known explanation. V and J calls and clone size are as listed in that table; D and trimming were resolved from the DNA. The sample table contains about 240,000 clones; only one count was recorded for 86% of them. The ten largest clones capture around 3.3% of the sample.

The junction carries 11 bases between V and J, which are trimmed by 0 bases and 4 bases respectively. From the cysteine through the phenylalanine, the CDR3 covers 15 amino acids. Only the CDR3 DNA is retained, 45 bases long and in frame from the first base. CDR1 and CDR2 are drawn from the germline V gene (reference sequence): LNHNV, YYDKDF. This receptor was obtained from a woman in her forties with acute COVID-19. The V and J segments used are TRBV15 and TRBJ2-3; matching of 6 bases hints at TRBD1 as the D gene. The sequenced sample was PBMCs or T cells enriched from blood (not recorded which). The CDR3 reads CATSRENRAADTQYF. The base sequence is TGTGCCACCAGCAGAGAGAACAGGGCCGCAGATACGCAGTATTTT.